This TCR beta chain was sequenced for a study of T cells after yellow fever vaccination (dated by TCRdb to the late 2010s). In the study overall: Libraries from fractions with low cell numbers were prepared with the SMART-Seq v4 Ultra Low Input RNA kit. Bulk TCR alpha and beta repertoires were sequenced longitudinally to track T-cell clones before and after primary and booster YFV17D yellow fever vaccination. Two healthy male donors made up the cohort, one aged 18 to 29 years and the other aged 30 to 40 years. Blood was collected at multiple timepoints before and after primary and secondary immunization, and bulk PBMC replicates and cell subsets were isolated.

The research as a whole found: Computational filtering was required because FACS-sorted repertoires could contain abundant contaminating clonotypes from the bulk population. After the booster, most clones that had expanded after primary vaccination were detected again (around 96% of CD4 and over 75% of CD8), suggesting broad maintenance of memory. The study included only two donors, which limits how far the findings can be generalized. The secondary T-cell response was weaker than the primary response but faster, peaking on day 5 instead of day 15. A small fraction of clonotypes appeared in both the CD4 and CD8 compartments, likely as a result of convergent recombination.

TCR cDNA was made using 5'RACE template switching, a step that added a universal primer site and unique molecular identifiers. Priming for cDNA synthesis came from both the TCR alpha and TCR beta constant segments. Library amplification used two PCR steps, and the second PCR step added sample barcodes and sequencing adapters. Sequencing of libraries was performed on Illumina HiSeq 2500 (2x100 bp) or NovaSeq (2x150 bp). The original pipeline was this. MIGEC was used to demultiplex reads and collapse the reads into UMI consensus sequences, and MiXCR was used for V(D)J alignment. Clonotypes responding to the vaccine were identified with edgeR on replicate PBMC samples, with the criteria of FDR below 0.01 and a log2 fold change above 5 up to day 15. CD4 or CD8 identity was assigned to each bulk clonotype according to whether the clonotype was present at higher abundance in the sequenced CD4 repertoire or the sequenced CD8 repertoire. In-frame beta chains were kept once TCRdb had trimmed the public reads at Q25 with fastp and called clones with MiXCR. One record per CDR3 amino acid sequence lists the most common genes and DNA. TCRdb's processing, not the authors', yielded these V and J calls. Present in this sample are over 150,000 distinct CDR3 sequences, approximately 6.2% of which were seen just once. The ten largest clones capture 2.9% of the sample.

The CDR3 runs 16 amino acids, cysteine and phenylalanine included. Solely the CDR3 DNA is kept, with 48 bases framed from the first base. In the germline V gene, CDR1 corresponds to MNHEY and CDR2 to SVGAGI. V is clipped by 8 bases and J by 2 bases, and the sequence between their germline boundaries is 20 bases long. This sample's treatment or condition label indicates: live attenuated yellow fever vaccine strain. PBMCs were isolated from peripheral blood using a standard Ficoll-Paque protocol. Dynabeads CD4 and CD8 positive selection kits were used to isolate the CD4 and CD8 T-cell fractions. TriZol was used to extract RNA from bulk PBMCs, from CD4 and CD8 fractions, and from dextramer-positive and dextramer-negative fractions. This clonotype was found a few times. Its specific antigen is unknown. Base qualities are not at hand, and no much larger clone is one base apart.

This clonotype was obtained from a man younger than 35 who received the YFV17D yellow fever vaccine. This sequence uses TRBV6-5 and TRBJ2-3; a tentative D match to TRBD2 spans 7 bases. The sample was CD4+ T cells sorted from PBMCs, taken on the day of the first yellow fever vaccination. Here the CDR3 is given as CASCIFAGASTDTQYF. The nucleotide sequence reads as follows: TGTGCCAGCTGCATATTCGCGGGGGCCTCCACAGATACGCAGTATTTT.